This TCR beta chain was observed in a study of response to subunit inactivated influenza vaccine. Regarding the study as a whole: Few additional T cells are recruited per seasonal influenza vaccination, authors suggested.

TCRdb itself ran the RT-PCR reads through MiXCR, one entry per CDR3 protein. The table has 650,000 to 800,000 distinct CDR3 sequences, approximately 14% seen once. Only one count was recorded for this clonotype. The antigen is not known. The CDR3 loop spans 16 amino acids. CDR1 MGHDK and CDR2 SYGVNS come from the germline V gene. Trimming removed 2 bases at V and 9 bases at J, with 20 bases between. The receptor was derived from a man between 50 and 59 years old who received an inactivated influenza vaccine. Sample: PBMCs from blood, taken 14 to 15 days before vaccination. The chain combines TRBV25-1 with TRBJ2-1, with D hard to call. In DNA, the CDR3 is TGTGCCAGCAGTGAACCCGGCTTGGGTGGTTGGGGTGAGCAGTTCTTC. Translating it yields CASSEPGLGGWGEQFF.